This TCR beta chain was identified in a study of blood T cell repertoires in COVID-19 (TCRdb year 2020). About the study as a whole: Samples from collaborators originated in the United States, Italy and Spain and spanned both the acute and convalescent phases of COVID-19. The material from the prospective study consisted of cDNA or gDNA derived from T cells, B-cell-depleted T cells, or PBMCs. The dataset comprised deeply sampled blood TCRbeta repertoires from subjects exposed to, actively infected with, or recovered from COVID-19. A freely available public database, intended as a resource for researchers studying the immune response to SARS-CoV-2, is where the repertoires were released. The samples were drawn from the first 160 participants of the ongoing ImmuneRACE study and from about 1,200 subjects provided by 6 global collaborators. The sample metadata nearly always contained a de-identified subject ID, COVID-19 status, age in years and sex. Where available, HLA class I and class II types were taken from metadata supplied by the sample provider and were not determined by assay-based typing.

As to this clone: Its antigen target is currently unknown. Base qualities were left out, and no much larger clone turns up one base away.

TCRbeta CDR3 regions were amplified from genomic DNA using the immunoSEQ Assay, a bias-controlled multiplex PCR. For the original study's pipeline: Nucleated cell counts per sample were estimated from amplification of reference gene primers within the assay. To quantify the absolute abundance of each unique TCRbeta CDR3 rearrangement, sequence reads were collapsed and filtered. Productive Simpson clonality was computed per sample as the square root of Simpson's diversity index over productive rearrangements. What TCRdb holds here is the immuneACCESS table cut down to in-frame rearrangements. Part of the clones is not present; checked against another copy, under half of the missing clones reflect an unresolved V gene, and the others are unexplained. V and J calls plus clone size are reproduced from that table; the DNA served to infer D and trimming. Within this sample are some 150,000 clones, with roughly 80% of them counted one time only. 4.5% to 6% of the sample is held by the ten biggest clonotypes.

Collaborating institutions collected whole blood in K2EDTA tubes following their own protocols. Collaborator samples were shipped for TCRbeta analysis as frozen whole blood, isolated PBMCs, or DNA extracted from either sample type. V and J lose 0 bases and 2 bases, and a span of 11 bases separates them. According to the germline V gene, CDR1 reads SGDLS and CDR2 reads YYNGEE. The CDR3 sequence holds 15 residues, the cysteine and phenylalanine included. CDR3 DNA only is kept here, 45 bases in frame from base 1. What the study reported, not specific to this receptor: How much clinical and demographic metadata was included differed by source and by participant, and the metadata was provided uncurated.

The receptor was derived from a human donor in a cohort sampled during active COVID-19. Here the chain combines TRBV9 and TRBJ1-2, with TRBD1 tentatively as D gene (5 bases match). The sample taken for sequencing was peripheral blood. CDR3 protein: CASSVDWAGNYGYTF. The sequenced DNA: TGTGCCAGCAGCGTAGATTGGGCAGGGAACTATGGCTACACCTTC.